This T cell receptor (beta chain) appears in the sequencing data of a study of cytomegalovirus exposure and HLA in healthy donors. Of note for this clone: The target antigen is unknown.

The study ran its PCR with 60 Vbeta and 13 Jbeta primers. The protocol was immunoSEQ multiplex PCR, while the TCRdb copy is restricted to in-frame clones and leaves out a portion. The sample lists more than 150,000 clones, around 81% seen once, with under 2% in the top ten. V gave up 0 bases and J gave up 7 bases; unmatched junction bases: 6. From germline, CDR1 is SGHRS and CDR2 YFSETQ. This CDR3 has 14 residues. Every donor was a healthy person donating bone marrow. Study-level results: High specificity and sensitivity for cytomegalovirus status were reported for the classifier.

This TCR came from a man between 40 and 49 years old in good health and CMV-seronegative. The material sequenced was PBMCs. The V call is TRBV5-1, the J call TRBJ1-1; TRBD1 matches at 7 bases. In nucleotides, the CDR3 is TGCGCCAGCAGCTTGGCGCGCAGGGGGAATGAAGCTTTCTTT. It is translated as CASSLARRGNEAFF.